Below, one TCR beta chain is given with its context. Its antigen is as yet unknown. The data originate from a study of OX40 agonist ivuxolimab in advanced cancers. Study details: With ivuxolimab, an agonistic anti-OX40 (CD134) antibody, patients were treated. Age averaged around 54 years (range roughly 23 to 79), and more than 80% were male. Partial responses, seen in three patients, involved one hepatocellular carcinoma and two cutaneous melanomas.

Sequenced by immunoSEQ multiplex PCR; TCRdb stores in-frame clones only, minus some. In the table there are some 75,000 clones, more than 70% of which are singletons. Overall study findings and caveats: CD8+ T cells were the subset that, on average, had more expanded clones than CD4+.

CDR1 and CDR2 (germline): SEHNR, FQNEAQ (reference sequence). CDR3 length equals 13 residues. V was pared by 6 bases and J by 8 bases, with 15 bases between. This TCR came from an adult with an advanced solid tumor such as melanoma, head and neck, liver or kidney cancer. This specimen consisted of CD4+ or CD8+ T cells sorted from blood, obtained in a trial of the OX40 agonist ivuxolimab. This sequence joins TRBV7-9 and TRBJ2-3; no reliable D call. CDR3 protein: CASSSRGLVTQYF. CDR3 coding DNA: TGTGCCAGCAGTTCTAGAGGTTTGGTTACGCAGTATTTT.